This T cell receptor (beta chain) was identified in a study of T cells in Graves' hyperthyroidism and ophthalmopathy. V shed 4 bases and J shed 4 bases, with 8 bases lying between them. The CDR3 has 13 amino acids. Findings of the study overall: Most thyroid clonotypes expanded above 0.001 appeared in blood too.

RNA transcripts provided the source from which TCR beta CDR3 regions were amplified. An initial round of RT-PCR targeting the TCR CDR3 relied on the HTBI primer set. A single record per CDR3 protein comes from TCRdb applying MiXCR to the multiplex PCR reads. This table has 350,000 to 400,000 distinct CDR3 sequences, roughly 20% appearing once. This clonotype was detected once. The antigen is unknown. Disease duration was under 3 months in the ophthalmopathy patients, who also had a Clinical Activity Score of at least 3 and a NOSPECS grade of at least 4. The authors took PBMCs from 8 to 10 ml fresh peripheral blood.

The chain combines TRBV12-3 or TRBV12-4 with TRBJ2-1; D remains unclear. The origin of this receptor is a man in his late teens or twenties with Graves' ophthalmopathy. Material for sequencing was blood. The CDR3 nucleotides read TGTGCCAGCAGTTCAATGCCGTACAATGAGCAGTTCTTC. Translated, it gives CASSSMPYNEQFF.